What follows is one T cell receptor (beta chain) and its context. Its antigen is unknown. The data were obtained in a study of OX40 agonist ivuxolimab in advanced cancers. Whole-study context: Partial responses were seen in three patients, one with hepatocellular carcinoma and two with cutaneous melanoma. Whole-study results and caveats: Still undetermined is the antigen specificity of the expanded peripheral T cells. On average, CD8+ T cells showed a greater number of expanded clones than CD4+.

Method: immunoSEQ multiplex PCR; TCRdb's copy keeps in-frame clones and lacks some. The sample carries under 65,000 clones, approximately 89% recorded once. The J segment lost 4 bases and the V segment lost 4 bases, leaving 5 bases of the junction unmatched. This CDR3 contains 17 residues. Germline CDR1 and CDR2: LNHDA and SQIVND (reference sequence). V and J are TRBV19 and TRBJ2-2; 14 nucleotides agree with TRBD2. Sequenced material: CD4+ or CD8+ T cells sorted from blood, taken in a trial of the OX40 agonist ivuxolimab. This TCR was recovered from an adult with an advanced solid tumor such as melanoma, head and neck, liver or kidney cancer. In DNA, the CDR3 is TGTGCCAGTAGTAGGCTCGGGACTAGCGGGAGCACCGGGGAGCTGTTTTTT. Translating gives CASSRLGTSGSTGELFF.